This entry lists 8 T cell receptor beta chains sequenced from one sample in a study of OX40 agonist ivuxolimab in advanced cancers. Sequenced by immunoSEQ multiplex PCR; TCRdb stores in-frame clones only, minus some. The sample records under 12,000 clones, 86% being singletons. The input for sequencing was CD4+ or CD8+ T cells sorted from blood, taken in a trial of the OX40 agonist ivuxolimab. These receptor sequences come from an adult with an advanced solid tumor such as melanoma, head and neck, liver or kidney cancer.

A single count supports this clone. CDR3 in amino acids: CATSRVPETGVVYEQYF. The CDR3, as DNA: TGTGCCACCAGCAGAGTACCCGAGACAGGGGTAGTCTACGAGCAGTACTTC. The chain is built from TRBV15 and TRBJ2-7, with 8 nucleotides matching TRBD1. The germline V gene encodes CDR1 LNHNV and CDR2 YYDKDF (reference sequence). CDR3 length: 17 residues. The V gene end was trimmed by 1 base and the J gene end by 3 bases; junction bases not matched to a gene: 11.

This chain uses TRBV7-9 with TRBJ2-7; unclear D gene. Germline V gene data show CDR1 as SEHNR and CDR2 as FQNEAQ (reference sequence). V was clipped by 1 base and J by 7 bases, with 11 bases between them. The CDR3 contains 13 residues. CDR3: CASSLGPVQEQYF. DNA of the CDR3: TGTGCCAGCAGCTTAGGTCCTGTCCAGGAGCAGTACTTC.

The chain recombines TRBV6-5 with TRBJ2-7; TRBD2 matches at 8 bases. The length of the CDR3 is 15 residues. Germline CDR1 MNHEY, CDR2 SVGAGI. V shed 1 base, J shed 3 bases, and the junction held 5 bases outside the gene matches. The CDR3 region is CASSYWSGSVYEQYF. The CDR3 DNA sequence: TGTGCCAGCAGTTACTGGAGCGGGAGTGTCTACGAGCAGTACTTC.

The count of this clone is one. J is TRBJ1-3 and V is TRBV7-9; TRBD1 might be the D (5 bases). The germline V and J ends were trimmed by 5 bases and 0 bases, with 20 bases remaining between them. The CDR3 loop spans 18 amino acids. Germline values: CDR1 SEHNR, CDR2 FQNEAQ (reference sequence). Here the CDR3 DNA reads TGTGCCAGCAGCCCGCGACTGGGGGACGGCGACTCTGGAAACACCATATATTTT. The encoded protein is CASSPRLGDGDSGNTIYF.

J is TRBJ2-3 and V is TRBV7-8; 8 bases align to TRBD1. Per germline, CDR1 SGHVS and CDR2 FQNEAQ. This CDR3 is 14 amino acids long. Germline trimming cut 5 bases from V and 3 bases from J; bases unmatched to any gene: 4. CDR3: CASSPWTGTDTQYF. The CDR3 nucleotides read TGTGCCAGCAGCCCATGGACAGGGACAGATACGCAGTATTTT.

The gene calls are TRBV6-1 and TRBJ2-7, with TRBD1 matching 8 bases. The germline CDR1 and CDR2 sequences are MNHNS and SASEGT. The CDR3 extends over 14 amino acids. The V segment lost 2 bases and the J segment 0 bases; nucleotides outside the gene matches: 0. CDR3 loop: CASSETGGSYEQYF. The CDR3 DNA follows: TGTGCCAGCAGTGAAACAGGGGGCTCCTACGAGCAGTACTTC.

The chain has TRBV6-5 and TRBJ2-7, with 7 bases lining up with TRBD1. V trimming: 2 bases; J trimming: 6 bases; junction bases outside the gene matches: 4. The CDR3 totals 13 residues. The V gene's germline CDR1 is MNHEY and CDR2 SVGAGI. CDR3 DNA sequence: TGTGCCAGCAGTTACGCCGGGACAGTCGAGCAGTACTTC. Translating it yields CASSYAGTVEQYF.

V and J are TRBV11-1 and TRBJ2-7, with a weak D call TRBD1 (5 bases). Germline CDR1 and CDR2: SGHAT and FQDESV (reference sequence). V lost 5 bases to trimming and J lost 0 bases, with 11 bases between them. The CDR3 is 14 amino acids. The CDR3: CASSLRTNSYEQYF. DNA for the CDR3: TGTGCCAGCAGCCTCAGGACAAACTCCTACGAGCAGTACTTC.